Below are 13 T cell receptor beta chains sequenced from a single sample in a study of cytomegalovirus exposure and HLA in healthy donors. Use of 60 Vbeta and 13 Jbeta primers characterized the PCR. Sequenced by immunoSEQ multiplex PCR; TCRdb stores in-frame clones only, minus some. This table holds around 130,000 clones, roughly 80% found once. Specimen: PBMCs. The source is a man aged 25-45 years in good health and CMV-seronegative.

For the CDR3, the DNA is TGTGCCAGCAGGGGGGGGACAGGGAGGACGAACACTGAAGCTTTCTTT. Protein sequence: CASRGGTGRTNTEAFF. The chain joins TRBV11-2 to TRBJ1-1, with TRBD1 identical over 9 bases. The CDR3 runs 16 residues. In germline, CDR1 is SGHAT, CDR2 FQNNGV. V dropped 6 bases and J dropped 1; count of bases not matched to a gene: 9.

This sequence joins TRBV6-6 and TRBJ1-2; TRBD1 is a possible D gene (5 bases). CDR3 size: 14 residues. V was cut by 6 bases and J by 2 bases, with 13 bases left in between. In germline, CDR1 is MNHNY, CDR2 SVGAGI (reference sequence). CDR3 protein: CASRGTVINYGYTF. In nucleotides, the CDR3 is TGTGCCAGCAGAGGGACTGTGATCAACTATGGCTACACCTTC.

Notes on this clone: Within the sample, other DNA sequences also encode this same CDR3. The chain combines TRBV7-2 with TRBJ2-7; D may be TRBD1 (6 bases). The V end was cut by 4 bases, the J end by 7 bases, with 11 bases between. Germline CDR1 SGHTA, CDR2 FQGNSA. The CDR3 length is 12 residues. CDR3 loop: CASSSSRGEQYF. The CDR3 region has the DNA TGTGCCAGCAGCTCTTCCAGGGGTGAGCAGTACTTC. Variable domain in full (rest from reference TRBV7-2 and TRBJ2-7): GAGVSQSPSNKVTEKGKDVELRCDPISGHTALYWYRQSLGQGLEFLIYFQGNSAPDKSGLPSDRFSAERTGGSVSTLTIQRTQQEDSAVYLCASSSSRGEQYFGPGTRLTVT.

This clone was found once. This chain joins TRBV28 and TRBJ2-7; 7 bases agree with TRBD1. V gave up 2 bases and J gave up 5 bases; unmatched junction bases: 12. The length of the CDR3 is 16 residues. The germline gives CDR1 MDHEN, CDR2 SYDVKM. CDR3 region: CASSLVSRQGLHEQYF. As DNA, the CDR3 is TGTGCCAGCAGTTTAGTTAGTCGACAGGGCCTTCACGAGCAGTACTTC.

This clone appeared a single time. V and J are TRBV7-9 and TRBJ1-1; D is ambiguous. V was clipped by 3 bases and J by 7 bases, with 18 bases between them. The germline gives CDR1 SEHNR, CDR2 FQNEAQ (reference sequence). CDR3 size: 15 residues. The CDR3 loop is CASSFVGRLLGEAFF. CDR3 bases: TGTGCCAGCAGCTTCGTGGGCCGGCTTCTCGGTGAAGCTTTCTTT.

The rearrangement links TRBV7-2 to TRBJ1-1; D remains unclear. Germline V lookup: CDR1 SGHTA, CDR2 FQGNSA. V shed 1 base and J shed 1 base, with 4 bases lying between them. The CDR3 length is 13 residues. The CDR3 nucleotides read TGTGCCAGCAGCTTAGGTCGGAACACTGAAGCTTTCTTT. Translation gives CASSLGRNTEAFF.

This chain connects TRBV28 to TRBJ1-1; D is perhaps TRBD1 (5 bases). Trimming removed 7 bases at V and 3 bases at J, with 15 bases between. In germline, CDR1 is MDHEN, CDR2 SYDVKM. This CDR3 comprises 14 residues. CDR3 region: CASMNQGRDTEAFF. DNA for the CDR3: TGTGCCAGCATGAATCAGGGAAGGGACACTGAAGCTTTCTTT.

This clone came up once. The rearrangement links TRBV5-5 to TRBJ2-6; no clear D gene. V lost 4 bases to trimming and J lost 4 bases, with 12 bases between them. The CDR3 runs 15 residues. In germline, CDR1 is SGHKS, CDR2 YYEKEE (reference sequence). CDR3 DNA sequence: TGTGCCAGCAGCCGCATCCAGGCGGGGGCCAACGTCCTGACTTTC. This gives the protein CASSRIQAGANVLTF.

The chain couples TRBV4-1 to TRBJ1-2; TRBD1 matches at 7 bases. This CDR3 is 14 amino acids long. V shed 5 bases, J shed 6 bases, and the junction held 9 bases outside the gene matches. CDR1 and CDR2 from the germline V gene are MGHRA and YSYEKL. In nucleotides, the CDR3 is TGCGCCAGCAGCAAGACAGGGTTAGGAGATGGCTACACCTTC. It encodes CASSKTGLGDGYTF.

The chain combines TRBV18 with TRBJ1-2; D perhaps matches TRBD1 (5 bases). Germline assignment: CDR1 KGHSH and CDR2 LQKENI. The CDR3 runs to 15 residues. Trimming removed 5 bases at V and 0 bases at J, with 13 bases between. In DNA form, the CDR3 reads TGTGCCAGCTCAGTCGGCAGGGCAGCTAACTATGGCTACACCTTC. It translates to CASSVGRAANYGYTF.

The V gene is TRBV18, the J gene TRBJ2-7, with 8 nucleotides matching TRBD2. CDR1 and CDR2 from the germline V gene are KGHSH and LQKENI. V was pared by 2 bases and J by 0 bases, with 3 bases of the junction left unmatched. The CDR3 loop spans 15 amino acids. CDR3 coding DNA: TGTGCCAGCTCACCAGCGAGCGGGGGCTCCTACGAGCAGTACTTC. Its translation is CASSPASGGSYEQYF.

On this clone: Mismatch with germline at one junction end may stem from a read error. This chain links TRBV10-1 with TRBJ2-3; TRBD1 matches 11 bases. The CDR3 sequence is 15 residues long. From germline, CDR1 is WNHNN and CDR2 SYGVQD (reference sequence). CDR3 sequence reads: CASSDWGQGVDWLNF. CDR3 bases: TGCGCCAGCAGTGATTGGGGACAGGGGGTGGATTGGCTGAATTTT.

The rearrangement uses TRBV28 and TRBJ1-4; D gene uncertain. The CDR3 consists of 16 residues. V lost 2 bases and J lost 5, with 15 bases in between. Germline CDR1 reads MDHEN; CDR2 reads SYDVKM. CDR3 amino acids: CASSLNPLGGNEKLFF. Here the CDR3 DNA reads TGTGCCAGCAGTTTAAATCCCCTCGGCGGAAATGAAAAACTGTTTTTT.